This T cell receptor beta chain derives from a study of cytomegalovirus exposure and HLA in healthy donors. Overall study results and limits: Diagnosis of cytomegalovirus status made by the classifier reportedly showed high specificity and sensitivity.

This CDR3 has 16 residues. CDR1 is SGHDT and CDR2 is YYEEEE in the germline V gene. Trimming removed 4 bases at V and 7 bases at J, with 22 bases between. Repertoires were generated with immunoSEQ multiplex PCR, while TCRdb's copy carries only in-frame clones and drops some. The sample has under 75,000 clones, 96% seen once. Concerning this clone: Its specificity is not known.

The rearrangement uses TRBV5-6 and TRBJ2-3; D might be TRBD1 (7 bases). The receptor was derived from a woman younger than 30 in good health and CMV-seronegative. Sequenced: PBMCs. The CDR3 nucleotides read TGTGCCAGCAGCCCGCGGGACAGCTCCTTTATCTATACGCAGTATTTT. It codes for CASSPRDSSFIYTQYF. The full variable domain, completed using reference TRBV5-6 and TRBJ2-3, is DAGVTQSPTHLIKTRGQQVTLRCSPKSGHDTVSWYQQALGQGPQFIFQYYEEEERQRGNFPDRFSGHQFPNYSSELNVNALLLGDSALYLCASSPRDSSFIYTQYFGPGTRLTVL.